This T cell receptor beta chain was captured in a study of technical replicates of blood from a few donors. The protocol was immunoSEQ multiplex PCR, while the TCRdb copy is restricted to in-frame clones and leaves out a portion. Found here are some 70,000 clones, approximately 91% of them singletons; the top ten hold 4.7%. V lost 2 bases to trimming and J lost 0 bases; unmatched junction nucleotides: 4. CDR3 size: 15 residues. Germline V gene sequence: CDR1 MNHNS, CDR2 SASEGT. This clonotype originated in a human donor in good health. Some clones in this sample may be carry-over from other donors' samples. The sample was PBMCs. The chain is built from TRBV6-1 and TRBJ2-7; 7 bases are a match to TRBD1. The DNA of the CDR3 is TGTGCCAGCAGTGAATGGGGGACAGTCTCCTACGAGCAGTACTTC. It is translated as CASSEWGTVSYEQYF.